This T cell receptor (beta chain) was captured by sequencing in a study of blood T cell repertoires in COVID-19. Cohort assignment relied on participant-reported clinical history. V was pared by 0 bases and J by 4 bases, with 13 bases between. Per the germline V gene, CDR1 is SGHTS and CDR2 is YDEGEE. CDR3 length equals 15 residues. Profiling relied on immunoSEQ multiplex PCR, and the TCRdb table lists in-frame clones only, not all of them. The data contain about 240,000 clones, about 86% of them singletons. This rearrangement joins TRBV5-8 to TRBJ1-1, with D possibly being TRBD1 (6 bases). The TCR sequence derives from a woman aged 40-49 years with acute COVID-19. The sequenced sample consisted of PBMCs or T cells enriched from blood (not recorded which). CDR3 loop: CASSLASTGFTEAFF. The CDR3 coding sequence is TGTGCCAGCAGCTTGGCCTCTACAGGGTTCACTGAAGCTTTCTTT. Full variable domain (missing parts from reference TRBV5-8 and TRBJ1-1): EAGVTQSPTHLIKTRGQQATLRCSPISGHTSVYWYQQALGLGLQFLLWYDEGEERNRGNFPPRFSGRQFPNYSSELNVNALELEDSALYLCASSLASTGFTEAFFGQGTRLTVV.